The entry below gives a single T cell receptor beta chain sequence along with its context. After removal of 3 bases from V and 4 bases from J, the junction contained 1 base not matched to a gene. Germline-derived CDR1 and CDR2 are GTSNPN and SVGIG (reference sequence). CDR3 length equals 13 residues. Assay used: immunoSEQ multiplex PCR; TCRdb lists only in-frame clones, some missing. The sample has fewer than 250,000 clones, under 90% seen once. The record originates from a study of blood T cell repertoires in COVID-19. Study as a whole: COVID-19 samples from acute and convalescent phases originated in the United States, Italy and Spain. PBMCs, B-cell-depleted T cells, or T cells provided the cDNA or gDNA that made up the material.

The sequenced sample was peripheral blood. This rearrangement joins TRBV30 to TRBJ1-5; 9 bases are shared with TRBD1. The clonotype was recovered from a man aged 30-40 years with active or convalescent COVID-19. The CDR3 loop is CAWSGTGNQPQHF. CDR3 bases: TGTGCCTGGAGCGGGACAGGGAATCAGCCCCAGCATTTT.